These 12 T cell receptor beta chains share one sample of origin, sequenced in a study of identical twins. TCRdb re-analysed the 5' RACE reads in MiXCR, keeping a single row per CDR3 protein. This table has 120,000 to 150,000 distinct CDR3 sequences, roughly 3.2% appearing once. Sequencing was done on a sample of memory T cells sorted from blood. Receptors originate from a man aged 18 to 29 in good health.

This chain joins TRBV28 and TRBJ2-1; D is undetermined. CDR1 is MDHEN, CDR2 SYDVKM, per germline. With 4 bases removed from V and 4 bases from J, the gap between germline ends came to 14 bases. The CDR3 is made up of 15 amino acids. This chain's CDR3 is CASSSRGDQYNEQFF. The CDR3 coding sequence is TGTGCCAGCAGTTCTCGTGGGGATCAATACAATGAGCAGTTCTTC.

This chain uses TRBV7-8 with TRBJ2-7; the D gene is possibly TRBD2 (7 bases). Per the germline V gene, CDR1 is SGHVS and CDR2 is FQNEAQ. Deletions cut 5 bases from V and 5 bases from J, with 19 bases between. CDR3 length equals 15 residues. DNA for the CDR3: TGTGCCAGCAGCCCGATACGGGGGGCAGGGGACGAGCAGTACTTC. Translated, it gives CASSPIRGAGDEQYF.

This clonotype was observed at least ten times. The chain employs TRBV5-1 and TRBJ2-7, with 7 nucleotides matching TRBD1. The CDR3 contains 15 residues. The germline gives CDR1 SGHRS, CDR2 YFSETQ. The V gene end was trimmed by 2 bases and the J gene end by 2 bases; junction bases not matched to a gene: 7. The CDR3 loop is CASSFGTDRAYEQYF. Written as DNA, the CDR3 is TGCGCCAGCAGCTTCGGGACAGATAGGGCCTACGAGCAGTACTTC.

This clonotype has at least ten counts. This sequence joins TRBV12-3 or TRBV12-4 and TRBJ2-7; D uncertain. Between the trimmed V and J ends, which lost 2 bases and 3 bases, there was a span of 26 bases. The CDR3 has 19 residues. The CDR3 sequence: CASSLSLLLFGQLGYEQYF. The CDR3 bases are TGTGCCAGCAGTTTAAGTCTTTTGCTGTTCGGGCAGTTAGGCTACGAGCAGTACTTC.

This clonotype has ten or more counts. The chain employs TRBV5-1 and TRBJ1-2; D ambiguous. Per germline, CDR1 SGHRS and CDR2 YFSETQ. The CDR3 has 14 residues. V dropped 9 bases and J dropped 7 bases, with 22 bases sitting between them. DNA of the CDR3: TGCGCCACCACGACGGGAAGTAGGTCGGTTGGCTACACCTTC. It yields the protein CATTTGSRSVGYTF.

In its sample, this clonotype was seen many times. The gene calls are TRBV3-1 and TRBJ1-2, with TRBD1 matching over 7 bases. The CDR3 covers 12 residues. V shed 5 bases and J 5 bases; nucleotides not matched to a gene: 2. Germline V lookup: CDR1 LGHDT, CDR2 YNNKEL (reference sequence). CDR3 sequence (DNA): TGTGCCAGCAGCGTCAGGGGGTATGGCTACACCTTC. Its translation is CASSVRGYGYTF.

This clonotype appeared many times. The genes are TRBV12-3 or TRBV12-4 and TRBJ2-1, with 12 positions matching TRBD1. Trimming at V came to 8 bases and at J to 5 bases, leaving 7 bases not matched to a gene. There are 15 residues in the CDR3. CDR3 coding DNA: TGTGCCAGCTGTAGGGGACAGGGGGCCAACAATGAGCAGTTCTTC. Translation gives CASCRGQGANNEQFF.

The sample holds a few counts of this clonotype. The chain has TRBV5-6 and TRBJ2-1, with D perhaps matching TRBD1 (5 bases). Germline V CDR1 and CDR2: SGHDT, YYEEEE. V lost 0 bases to trimming and J lost 4 bases, with 8 bases between them. The CDR3 length is 14 residues. The CDR3 region is CASSLVQGYNEQFF. CDR3 sequence (DNA): TGTGCCAGCAGCTTGGTGCAGGGTTACAATGAGCAGTTCTTC.

The table lists this clonotype with many counts. V is TRBV29-1 and J is TRBJ2-7; D gene ambiguous. The ends were cut back, 7 bases at V and 4 bases at J, with 14 bases in the middle. Per the germline V gene, CDR1 is SQVTM and CDR2 is ANQGSEA. The CDR3 length is 12 residues. CDR3 in amino acids: CSGPFNQYEQYV. The CDR3 bases are TGCAGCGGCCCGTTCAACCAATACGAGCAGTACGTC.

In its sample, this clonotype was seen many times. The V call is TRBV6-1, the J call TRBJ1-4; tentatively, D is TRBD1 (6 bases). Germline values: CDR1 MNHNS, CDR2 SASEGT. The V and J ends lost 6 bases and 2 bases respectively, with 13 bases between them. This CDR3 is 15 amino acids long. This CDR3 reads CASSPRGQTNEKLFF. The CDR3 DNA follows: TGTGCCAGCAGCCCACGAGGACAGACTAATGAAAAACTGTTTTTT.

At least ten counts were recorded for this clonotype. This chain links TRBV5-1 with TRBJ2-1; unclear D gene. Trimming took off 1 base at V and 0 bases at J, with 8 bases between the two ends. The CDR3 consists of 15 residues. CDR1 SGHRS and CDR2 YFSETQ come from the germline V gene. The CDR3 here is CASSLLTLSYNEQFF. In DNA form, the CDR3 reads TGCGCCAGCAGCTTGCTGACCCTCTCCTACAATGAGCAGTTCTTC.

The chain employs TRBV2 and TRBJ1-3; tentative D call: TRBD1 (6 bases). V shed 0 bases and J shed 1 base, with 7 bases lying between them. CDR3 size: 15 residues. Germline CDR1 and CDR2: SNHLY and FYNNEI. The CDR3: CASSEAQGSGNTIYF. The CDR3 bases are TGTGCCAGCAGTGAAGCGCAGGGGTCTGGAAACACCATATATTTT.